This entry describes one T cell receptor beta chain. With V trimmed by 2 bases and J by 5 bases, 7 bases remained unmatched. The CDR3 is made up of 15 amino acids. CDR1 is MNHEY and CDR2 is SVGEGT in the germline V gene. This sample stems from a study of blood T cell repertoires in COVID-19. Study-level background: Italy, Spain and the United States were the sources of the convalescent and acute COVID-19 samples. T cells, B-cell-depleted T cells, or PBMCs supplied cDNA or gDNA.

In the original workflow: From reference gene primer amplification, estimates of nucleated cell counts were derived. The method was immunoSEQ multiplex PCR; TCRdb's version includes in-frame clones alone and lacks a portion of them. That table gives V, J and clone size, and the DNA gave D and trimming. The table shows a few hundred thousand clones, with 87% occurring only once. The sequence was obtained from a woman aged 45 to 65 with acute or convalescent COVID-19. Source material: peripheral blood. This chain links TRBV6-2 or TRBV6-3 with TRBJ1-2; TRBD1 matches at 8 bases. The CDR3 region has the DNA TGTGCCAGCAGTTACCCACAGGGGGTTTGGTATGGCTACACCTTC. Translating gives CASSYPQGVWYGYTF.